This T cell receptor beta chain was retrieved from a study of T cells in Graves' hyperthyroidism and ophthalmopathy. Notes on the study in general: Prediction of ophthalmopathy progression came a median approximately 7 months pre-onset.

Hyperthyroidism had been newly diagnosed in patients aged 18 to 65, and its duration was under 2 months. Uncontrolled infections, other autoimmune diseases, pregnancy or lactation led to exclusion of patients. The investigators amplified TCR beta CDR3 regions from RNA transcripts. In the first-round RT-PCR of the TCR CDR3, the HTBI primer set was used. TCRdb processed the multiplex PCR reads anew with MiXCR; each CDR3 protein has one entry. The sample yields about 290,000 distinct CDR3 sequences, about an eighth seen once. The germline gives CDR1 MNHNS, CDR2 SASEGT. CDR3 length: 16 amino acids. Deletions cut 7 bases from V and 2 bases from J, with 20 bases between. This clonotype has at least ten counts. Antigen specificity is unknown.

This sequence was found in a woman aged 40 to 49 with Graves' hyperthyroidism. Sequenced material: blood. The chain couples TRBV6-1 to TRBJ1-2, with D maybe TRBD1 (5 bases). The CDR3 here is CASKMDTGASNYGYTF. CDR3 in DNA: TGTGCCAGCAAAATGGACACCGGCGCCTCAAACTATGGCTACACCTTC.